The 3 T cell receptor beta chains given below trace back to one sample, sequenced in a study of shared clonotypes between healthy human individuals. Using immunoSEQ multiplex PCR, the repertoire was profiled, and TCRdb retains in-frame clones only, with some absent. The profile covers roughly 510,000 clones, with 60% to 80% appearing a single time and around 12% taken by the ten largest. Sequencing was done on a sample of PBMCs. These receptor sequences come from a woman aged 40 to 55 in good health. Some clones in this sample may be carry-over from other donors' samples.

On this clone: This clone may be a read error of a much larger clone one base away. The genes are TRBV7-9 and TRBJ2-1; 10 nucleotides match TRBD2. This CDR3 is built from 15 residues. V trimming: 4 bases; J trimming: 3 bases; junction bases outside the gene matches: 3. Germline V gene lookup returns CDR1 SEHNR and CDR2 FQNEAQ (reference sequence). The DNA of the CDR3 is TGTGCCAGCAGCTCCGGGACTAGCGACTACAATGAGCAGTTCTTC. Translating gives CASSSGTSDYNEQFF.

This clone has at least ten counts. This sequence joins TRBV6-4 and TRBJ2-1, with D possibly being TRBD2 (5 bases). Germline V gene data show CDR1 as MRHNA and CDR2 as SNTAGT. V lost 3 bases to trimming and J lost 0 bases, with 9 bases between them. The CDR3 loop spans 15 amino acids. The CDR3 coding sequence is TGTGCCAGCAGTGAAAGGGAGAGCTCCTACAATGAGCAGTTCTTC. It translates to CASSERESSYNEQFF.

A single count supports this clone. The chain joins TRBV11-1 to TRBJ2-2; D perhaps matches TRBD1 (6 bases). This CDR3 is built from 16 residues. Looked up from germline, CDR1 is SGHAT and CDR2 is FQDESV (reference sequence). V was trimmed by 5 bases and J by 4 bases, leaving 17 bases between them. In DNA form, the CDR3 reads TGTGCCAGCAGCCGGGGCAGGGGTCGTACCACCGGGGAGCTGTTTTTT. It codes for CASSRGRGRTTGELFF. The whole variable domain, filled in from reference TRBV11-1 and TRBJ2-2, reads EAEVAQSPRYKITEKSQAVAFWCDPISGHATLYWYRQILGQGPELLVQFQDESVVDDSQLPKDRFSAERLKGVDSTLKIQPAELGDSAMYLCASSRGRGRTTGELFFGEGSRLTVL.